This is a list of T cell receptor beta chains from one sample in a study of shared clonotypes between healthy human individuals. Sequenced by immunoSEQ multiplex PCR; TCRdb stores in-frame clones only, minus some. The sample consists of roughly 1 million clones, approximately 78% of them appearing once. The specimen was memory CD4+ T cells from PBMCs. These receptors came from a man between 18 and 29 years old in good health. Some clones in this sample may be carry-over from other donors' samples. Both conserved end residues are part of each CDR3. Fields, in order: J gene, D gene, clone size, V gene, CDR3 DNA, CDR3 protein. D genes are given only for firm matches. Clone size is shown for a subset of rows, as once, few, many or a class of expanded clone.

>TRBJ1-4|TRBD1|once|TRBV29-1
TGCAGCGCCAGACAGGGTGGAAGTGAAAAACTGTTTTTT
CSARQGGSEKLFF
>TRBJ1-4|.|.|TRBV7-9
TGTGCCAGCAGCTTAGCGGGGAGGGGACCGGCTAATGAAAAACTGTTTTTT
CASSLAGRGPANEKLFF
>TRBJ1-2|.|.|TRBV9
TGTGCCAGCAGCGTAGAACCGGGAAACTATGGCTACACCTTC
CASSVEPGNYGYTF
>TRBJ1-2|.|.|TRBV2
TGTGCCAGCAGTGAGGTCCCAGGCTATGGCTACACCTTC
CASSEVPGYGYTF
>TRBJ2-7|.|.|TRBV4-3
TGCGCCAGCAGCCAAGGTATATGGGACGCAAGCTCCTACGAGCAGTACTTC
CASSQGIWDASSYEQYF
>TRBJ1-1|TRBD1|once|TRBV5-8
TGTGCCAGCAGCTTCCCCCGGGACAGGAGGTTAAACACTGAAGCTTTCTTT
CASSFPRDRRLNTEAFF
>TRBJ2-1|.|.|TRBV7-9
TGTGCCAGCAGCTCTCCCGCCGGGAGCTGGCATGAGCAGTTCTTC
CASSSPAGSWHEQFF
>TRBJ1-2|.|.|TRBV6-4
TGTGCCAGCAGTGCCGGGGGTTCGATGGCAGATCGGGGCTACACCTTC
CASSAGGSMADRGYTF
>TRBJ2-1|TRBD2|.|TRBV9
TGTGCCAGCAGCCGTCGGACTAGCGGCTACAATGAGCAGTTCTTC
CASSRRTSGYNEQFF
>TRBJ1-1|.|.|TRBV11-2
TGTGCCAGCAGCACCTGGTTGGGGACTGAAGCTTTCTTT
CASSTWLGTEAFF
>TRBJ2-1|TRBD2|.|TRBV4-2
TGTGCCAGCAGCCGACCCGGGACTAGCGACTACAATGAGCAGTTCTTC
CASSRPGTSDYNEQFF
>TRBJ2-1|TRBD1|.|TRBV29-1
TGCAGCGTTGAAAAGCCCCCTCGGGCAGGGGGCAATGAGCAGTTCTTC
CSVEKPPRAGGNEQFF
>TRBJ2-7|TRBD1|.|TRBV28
TGTGCCAGCAGTCCCAGCCTGGGACAGGGGTCCTACGAGCAGTACTTC
CASSPSLGQGSYEQYF
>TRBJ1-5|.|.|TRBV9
TGTGCCAGCAGTCCGACAGGCGTGGAGCCCCAGCATTTT
CASSPTGVEPQHF
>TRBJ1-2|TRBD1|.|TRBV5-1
TGCGCCAGCAGCTTGGCATTGACAGGGACGTATGGCTACACCTTC
CASSLALTGTYGYTF
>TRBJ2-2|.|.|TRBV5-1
TGCGCCAGCAGCATAGATTCGAACACCGGGGAGCTGTTTTTT
CASSIDSNTGELFF
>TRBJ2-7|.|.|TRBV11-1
TGTGCCAGCAGCAAGACACGCTACGAGCAGTACTTC
CASSKTRYEQYF
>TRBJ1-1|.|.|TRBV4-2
TGTGCCAGCAGCCAAGAGGGGGCTTTGAACACTGAAGCTTTCTTT
CASSQEGALNTEAFF
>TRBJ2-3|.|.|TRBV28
TGTGCCAGCAGCCCGATTAGGACGTCAGATACGCAGTATTTT
CASSPIRTSDTQYF
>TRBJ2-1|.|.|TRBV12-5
TGTGCTAGTGGTTTTTTGTACCCGGGACTCTCTGCACCCGAGCAGTTCTTC
CASGFLYPGLSAPEQFF
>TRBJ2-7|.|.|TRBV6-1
TGTGCCAGCAGTGAAGGCGGAGCAGACTACGAGCAGTACTTC
CASSEGGADYEQYF
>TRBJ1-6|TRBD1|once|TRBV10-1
TGCGCCCGCAGCCGGGACAGGGGCCATTCACCCCTCCACTTT
CARSRDRGHSPLHF
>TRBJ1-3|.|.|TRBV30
TGTGCCTGGAGAAGCCGGGGGCGGAACACCATATATTTT
CAWRSRGRNTIYF
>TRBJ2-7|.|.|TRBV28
TGTGCCAGCAGTACTACTAGATCCTACGAGCAGTACTTC
CASSTTRSYEQYF
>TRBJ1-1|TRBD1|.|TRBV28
TGTGCCAGCAGTTGGGGACAGGTAGTGGGAGGCGAAGCTTTCTTT
CASSWGQVVGGEAFF
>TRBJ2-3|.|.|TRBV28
TGTGCCAGCTGTCGTGCGGGATTCCCAGATACGCAGTATTTT
CASCRAGFPDTQYF
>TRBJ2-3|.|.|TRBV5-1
TGCGCCAGCAGCTCTTCCCCCCCCGATACGCAGTATTTT
CASSSSPPDTQYF
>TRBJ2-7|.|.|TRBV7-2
TGTGCCAGCAGCACCAGACACGACCCCTCCTACGAGCAGTACTTC
CASSTRHDPSYEQYF
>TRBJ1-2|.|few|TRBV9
TGTGCCAGCAGCGTAGACAGAAACTATGGCTACACCTTC
CASSVDRNYGYTF
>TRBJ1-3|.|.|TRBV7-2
TGTGCCAGCAGCTTCGGTGGAAACACCATATATTTT
CASSFGGNTIYF
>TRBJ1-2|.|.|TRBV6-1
TGTGCCAGCAGTGAAGTAGGGGACCCTAACTATGGCTACACCTTC
CASSEVGDPNYGYTF
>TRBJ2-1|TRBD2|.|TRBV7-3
TGTGCCAGCAGCTTAAGGGCGACTAGCAGTTACAATGAGCAGTTCTTC
CASSLRATSSYNEQFF
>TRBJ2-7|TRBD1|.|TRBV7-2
TGTGCCAGCAGCTTAGCGATAGGGGGCGTGTACGAGCAGTACTTC
CASSLAIGGVYEQYF